This record looks at one T cell receptor (beta chain) sequence and its context. Its antigen remains unknown. Germline trimming cut 5 bases from V and 2 bases from J; bases unmatched to any gene: 4. Germline V gives CDR1 SGHNT, CDR2 YENEEA. This CDR3 spans 14 amino acids. These data belong to a study of cytomegalovirus exposure and HLA in healthy donors. Study-wide points: The authors later found TCR association rates varying by HLA locus, with DRB1 most and HLA-C fewest.

PCR involved 60 Vbeta and 13 Jbeta primers. The assay was immunoSEQ multiplex PCR, and TCRdb's table has in-frame clones only and misses some. The table shows 150,000 to 200,000 clones, with 65% to 80% occurring only once. Material for sequencing was PBMCs. The sequence was obtained from a woman aged 30 to 39 in good health and CMV-seronegative. The chain has TRBV11-3 and TRBJ1-1, with 8 positions matching TRBD1. The CDR3 protein is CASSPGGVNTEAFF. CDR3 DNA sequence: TGTGCCAGCAGCCCAGGGGGCGTAAACACTGAAGCTTTCTTT. The variable domain in full, completed from reference TRBV11-3 and TRBJ1-1, reads EAGVVQSPRYKIIEKKQPVAFWCNPISGHNTLYWYLQNLGQGPELLIRYENEEAVDDSQLPKDRFSAERLKGVDSTLKIQPAELGDSAVYLCASSPGGVNTEAFFGQGTRLTVV.